This T cell receptor (beta chain) was sequenced in a study of human T cells and chemical hapten exposure. TCRdb called the RACE reads again in MiXCR, with one record for every CDR3 protein. The sample holds roughly 100,000 distinct CDR3 sequences; approximately 10% are singletons and the top ten take under 4.5%. Germline-derived CDR1 and CDR2 are SGHTA and FQGNSA. The CDR3 length is 16 residues. Trimming shortened V by 1 base and J by 0 bases, and 7 bases separated the two germline ends. Sample time point: patch test 1, 2 weeks after DPC sensitization. Regarding treatment: therapeutic diphenylcyclopropenone sensitization with weekly scalp DPC.

This chain links TRBV7-2 with TRBJ2-6, with TRBD2 as a possible D gene (5 bases). This sequence was found in a woman aged 40-49 years with alopecia areata. Some clones in this sample may be carry-over from other donors' samples. The sample here was whole blood, taken in connection with sensitization to the hapten diphenylcyclopropenone (DPC). The CDR3 DNA reads TGTGCCAGCAGCTTAGTACGGGGCTCTGGGGCCAACGTCCTGACTTTC. Its protein product is CASSLVRGSGANVLTF.